The source of this T cell receptor (beta chain) is a study of blood T cells in healthy people across ages. A second PCR, run for about 7 to 12 cycles, used a sample-barcoded 5' primer plus a J-beta primer mix. TCRdb re-analysed the 5' RACE reads in MiXCR, keeping a single row per CDR3 protein. The sample includes 1.5 million to 1.8 million distinct CDR3 sequences, approximately 42% of them seen just once. This TCR was sampled from a woman aged 18 to 35 in good health. Sequencing was performed on blood.

This CDR3 reads CSARDGGGHSGNTIYF. CDR3 coding DNA: TGCAGTGCTAGAGATGGGGGAGGCCACTCTGGAAACACCATATATTTT. The rearrangement joins TRBV20-1 to TRBJ1-3; tentatively, D is TRBD1 (5 bases). The CDR3 covers 16 residues. CDR1 is DFQATT, CDR2 SNEGSKA, per germline (reference sequence). With 0 bases removed from V and 0 bases from J, the gap between germline ends came to 12 bases.